This is a list of T cell receptor beta chains from one sample in a study of CD4 T cells in relation to SARS-CoV-2 and coronaviruses. The method was immunoSEQ multiplex PCR; TCRdb's version includes in-frame clones alone and lacks a portion of them. This sample carries about 20,000 clones, roughly three quarters of them seen once, and the ten largest clones take 15% to 20%. Their antigens remain unidentified. Source material: CD4+ T cells from PBMCs, cultured in vitro. Receptor source: a human donor in good health. Each CDR3 is given with its conserved first and last residue. For some rows the clone size is stated as once, few or many, or as a class when expanded; others skip it.

j_call: TRBJ2-2
v_call: TRBV19
clone_size: -
cdr3_aa: CASIMNYGGQVTGELFF

j_call: TRBJ1-6
v_call: TRBV2
clone_size: -
cdr3_aa: CASRDGTGGSPLHF

j_call: TRBJ1-2
v_call: TRBV27
clone_size: -
cdr3_aa: CASSTGGDYGYTF

j_call: TRBJ1-4
v_call: TRBV28
clone_size: -
cdr3_aa: CASTSDEKLFF

j_call: TRBJ2-2
v_call: TRBV30
clone_size: once
cdr3_aa: CASYRDQTTGELFF

j_call: TRBJ2-1
v_call: TRBV2
clone_size: -
cdr3_aa: CASSVNYEQFF

j_call: TRBJ1-5
v_call: TRBV18
clone_size: -
cdr3_aa: CASSQVSNQPQHF

j_call: TRBJ2-5
v_call: TRBV5-1
clone_size: -
cdr3_aa: CASSLERAGETQYF

j_call: TRBJ1-2
v_call: TRBV3-1/TRBV3-2
clone_size: -
cdr3_aa: CASSLRGQGANYGYTF

j_call: TRBJ2-2
v_call: TRBV5-4
clone_size: -
cdr3_aa: CASSLAGLRPGELFF

j_call: TRBJ1-5
v_call: TRBV7-8
clone_size: -
cdr3_aa: CASSRTDREIVQPQHF

j_call: TRBJ1-2
v_call: TRBV5-6
clone_size: -
cdr3_aa: CASSLQGPENYGYTF

j_call: TRBJ2-2
v_call: TRBV5-1
clone_size: -
cdr3_aa: CASSPGQGAIITGELFF

j_call: TRBJ1-1
v_call: TRBV19
clone_size: -
cdr3_aa: CASTLHNTEAFF

j_call: TRBJ2-3
v_call: TRBV9
clone_size: -
cdr3_aa: CASSGGLAGRVLSTDTQYF

j_call: TRBJ2-1
v_call: TRBV11-3
clone_size: -
cdr3_aa: CASSLSGYEQFF

j_call: TRBJ2-7
v_call: TRBV27
clone_size: -
cdr3_aa: CASSLNFGTGLYEQYF

j_call: TRBJ1-6
v_call: TRBV30
clone_size: -
cdr3_aa: CAWSVSPPTASVSPLHF

j_call: TRBJ1-1
v_call: TRBV28
clone_size: -
cdr3_aa: CASSLRGAAPDTEAFF

j_call: TRBJ2-7
v_call: TRBV28
clone_size: few
cdr3_aa: CASQGPLGEQYF

j_call: TRBJ1-4
v_call: TRBV7-2
clone_size: -
cdr3_aa: CASSLVSRQKLFF

j_call: TRBJ1-1
v_call: TRBV20-1
clone_size: -
cdr3_aa: CSASLSRGLIWTEAFF

j_call: TRBJ1-6
v_call: TRBV27
clone_size: -
cdr3_aa: CASTRQGKLYNSPLHF

j_call: TRBJ1-5
v_call: TRBV6-1
clone_size: -
cdr3_aa: CASSDTDSSQPQHF

j_call: TRBJ2-7
v_call: TRBV12-3/TRBV12-4
clone_size: few
cdr3_aa: CASSIGGEKQYF

j_call: TRBJ2-7
v_call: TRBV7-9
clone_size: -
cdr3_aa: CASSAGEEQYF

j_call: TRBJ2-1
v_call: TRBV6-2/TRBV6-3
clone_size: -
cdr3_aa: CASSYWSGSGVSYNEQFF

j_call: TRBJ2-1
v_call: TRBV6-2/TRBV6-3
clone_size: -
cdr3_aa: CASSKTSEGGDEQFF

j_call: TRBJ2-5
v_call: TRBV30
clone_size: -
cdr3_aa: CAWSVRHQETQYF

j_call: TRBJ2-1
v_call: TRBV9
clone_size: once
cdr3_aa: CASSPRTGSNEQFF

j_call: TRBJ1-4
v_call: TRBV30
clone_size: -
cdr3_aa: CAWSVRGEKLFF

j_call: TRBJ1-2
v_call: TRBV5-6
clone_size: few
cdr3_aa: CASSLPGMGYGYTF

j_call: TRBJ2-7
v_call: TRBV2
clone_size: -
cdr3_aa: CASSGSSGIREQYF

j_call: TRBJ2-4
v_call: TRBV19
clone_size: once
cdr3_aa: CASSWGGIAGAAKNIQYF

j_call: TRBJ2-7
v_call: TRBV12-3/TRBV12-4
clone_size: -
cdr3_aa: CASRLGLEQYF

j_call: TRBJ2-4
v_call: TRBV13
clone_size: -
cdr3_aa: CASSLGGRALAKNIQYF

j_call: TRBJ2-5
v_call: TRBV11-1
clone_size: -
cdr3_aa: CASSFLGVWETQYF

j_call: TRBJ2-5
v_call: TRBV7-9
clone_size: -
cdr3_aa: CASSLDRETQYF

j_call: TRBJ1-4
v_call: TRBV11-2
clone_size: -
cdr3_aa: CASSALQGAGEKLFF

j_call: TRBJ2-3
v_call: TRBV4-2
clone_size: -
cdr3_aa: CASSQDIVRKDTQYF

j_call: TRBJ1-1
v_call: TRBV6-1
clone_size: -
cdr3_aa: CASSEALGQAEAFF

j_call: TRBJ2-1
v_call: TRBV18
clone_size: -
cdr3_aa: CASSPLSSGMNEQFF

j_call: TRBJ2-6
v_call: TRBV5-5
clone_size: -
cdr3_aa: CASSYRGAPHSGANVLTF

j_call: TRBJ2-1
v_call: TRBV5-1
clone_size: -
cdr3_aa: CASSFRFAGGVSYNEQFF

j_call: TRBJ1-2
v_call: TRBV11-2
clone_size: -
cdr3_aa: CASSFPPQFYGYTF

j_call: TRBJ2-7
v_call: TRBV27
clone_size: -
cdr3_aa: CASSDRKYEQYF

j_call: TRBJ1-3
v_call: TRBV9
clone_size: -
cdr3_aa: CASSVGLGNTIYF

j_call: TRBJ2-1
v_call: TRBV12-3/TRBV12-4
clone_size: once
cdr3_aa: CASSPTGTPEQFF

j_call: TRBJ2-5
v_call: TRBV7-3
clone_size: -
cdr3_aa: CASSLKGLETQYF

j_call: TRBJ1-1
v_call: TRBV30
clone_size: -
cdr3_aa: CAWLEVGATPQAFF